The 12 T cell receptor beta chains in this list originate from one sample, sequenced in a study of a mutant IDH1 vaccine in newly diagnosed glioma. TCRdb keeps only in-frame clones here, not all; method: immunoSEQ multiplex PCR. The sample consists of tens of thousands of clones, 91% of them appearing once. For these receptors, no antigen is known. Time point in this sample: week 5, during vaccination. The content of each vaccine dose was 300 ug of mutant IDH1 20-mer peptide, and topical imiquimod accompanied it. Sequences were derived from PBMCs, sampled from a glioma patient whose treatment included an IDH1 peptide vaccine. Source of these receptors: a woman aged 45-59 years with glioma.

The table lists this clone with a count of one. V and J are TRBV19 and TRBJ1-4, with D unresolved. Germline values: CDR1 LNHDA, CDR2 SQIVND (reference sequence). V gave up 1 base and J gave up 7 bases, with 13 bases separating them. This CDR3 has 15 residues. Here the CDR3 DNA reads TGTGCCAGTAGTATAGTCCGGAGGTCGGGTGAAAAACTGTTTTTT. The encoded protein is CASSIVRRSGEKLFF.

This chain joins TRBV5-1 and TRBJ1-4; 10 bases fit TRBD1. CDR1 is SGHRS, CDR2 YFSETQ, per germline. This CDR3 has 17 residues. V shed 0 bases and J 3 bases; nucleotides not matched to a gene: 5. CDR3 loop: CASSLGQGASANEKLFF. The CDR3 nucleotides read TGCGCCAGCAGCTTGGGACAGGGGGCGTCGGCTAATGAAAAACTGTTTTTT.

The chain combines TRBV6-5 with TRBJ2-7; perhaps TRBD1 as D (6 bases). Germline assignment: CDR1 MNHEY and CDR2 SVGAGI. CDR3 size: 15 residues. The V and J ends lost 3 bases and 2 bases respectively, with 14 bases between them. The CDR3 DNA is TGTGCCAGCAGTTATTTCGGGACACAAACCTACGAGCAGTACTTC. Its translation is CASSYFGTQTYEQYF.

This chain uses TRBV19 with TRBJ2-7; D gene uncertain. Germline V CDR1 and CDR2: LNHDA, SQIVND (reference sequence). CDR3 size: 10 residues. The germline V and J ends were trimmed by 10 bases and 4 bases, with 8 bases remaining between them. CDR3 nucleotide sequence: TGTGCCATCCATTTTTACGAGCAGTACTTC. Protein: CAIHFYEQYF. The variable domain in full, completed from reference TRBV19 and TRBJ2-7, reads DGGITQSPKYLFRKEGQNVTLSCEQNLNHDAMYWYRQDPGQGLRLIYYSQIVNDFQKGDIAEGYSVSREKKESFPLTVTSAQKNPTAFYLCAIHFYEQYFGPGTRLTVT.

The chain uses TRBV5-1 and TRBJ2-1; 14 bases fit TRBD2. In germline, CDR1 is SGHRS, CDR2 YFSETQ. There are 18 residues in the CDR3. The J segment lost 0 bases and the V segment lost 3 bases, leaving 5 bases of the junction unmatched. CDR3 in DNA: TGCGCCAGCAGCTGGACTAGCGGGAGGTCCTCCTCCTACAATGAGCAGTTCTTC. Its translation: CASSWTSGRSSSYNEQFF.

The chain carries TRBV11-2 and TRBJ2-1; 8 nucleotides align to TRBD2. Germline CDR1 and CDR2: SGHAT and FQNNGV. The V segment lost 5 bases and the J segment 8 bases; nucleotides outside the gene matches: 5. The CDR3 runs to 13 residues. CDR3 bases: TGTGCCAGCAGCCCGGGGGGGGTCGATGAGCAGTTCTTC. It codes for CASSPGGVDEQFF. The full variable domain, in which reference TRBV11-2 and TRBJ2-1 provide the parts outside the CDR3, is EAGVAQSPRYKIIEKRQSVAFWCNPISGHATLYWYQQILGQGPKLLIQFQNNGVVDDSQLPKDRFSAERLKGVDSTLKIQPAKLEDSAVYLCASSPGGVDEQFFGPGTRLTVL.

The CDR3 loop is CASSLGVSDTQYF. DNA for the CDR3: TGTGCCAGCAGCTTAGGGGTCTCAGATACGCAGTATTTT. The chain uses TRBV7-6 and TRBJ2-3; D is ambiguous. Germline-derived CDR1 and CDR2 are SGHVS and FNYEAQ. The CDR3 sequence is 13 residues long. Trimming took off 1 base at V and 4 bases at J, with 6 bases between the two ends.

The J gene is TRBJ2-5, the V gene TRBV27, with D perhaps being TRBD1 or TRBD2 (5 bases each). CDR1 and CDR2 from the germline V gene are MNHEY and SMNVEV (reference sequence). This CDR3 spans 14 amino acids. Trimming removed 5 bases at V and 3 bases at J, with 13 bases between. DNA for the CDR3: TGTGCCAGCAGTCGGACGGTGGGGGAAGAGACCCAGTACTTC. Translation: CASSRTVGEETQYF.

J is TRBJ2-5 and V is TRBV5-1; the D is unclear. V lost 5 bases and J 1 base, leaving 9 bases between the germline ends. The CDR3 runs 13 residues. Germline loops: CDR1 SGHRS, CDR2 YFSETQ. CDR3 loop: CASSKGPQETQYF. The CDR3 nucleotides are TGCGCCAGCAGTAAAGGACCCCAAGAGACCCAGTACTTC.

For the CDR3, the DNA is TGCGCCAGCAGTCCGCAGGGGGGGCCCTACGAGCAGTACTTC. This encodes CASSPQGGPYEQYF. The gene calls are TRBV10-1 and TRBJ2-7; D is perhaps TRBD1 or TRBD2 (7 bases each). The V and J ends lost 5 bases and 2 bases respectively, with 13 bases between them. CDR1 WNHNN and CDR2 SYGVQD come from the germline V gene (reference sequence). The CDR3 spans 14 residues.

J is TRBJ1-2 and V is TRBV27, with D possibly being TRBD1 (6 bases). The CDR3 contains 13 residues. Germline V gene sequence: CDR1 MNHEY, CDR2 SMNVEV (reference sequence). Trimming removed 6 bases from V and 8 bases from J, with 16 bases in between. The CDR3 nucleotides are TGTGCCAGCAGGGCCCAGGGGCTATCGGGCTACACCTTC. Its translation: CASRAQGLSGYTF.

The chain has TRBV9 and TRBJ2-5, with D maybe TRBD1 (6 bases). Trimming took off 3 bases at V and 2 bases at J, with 20 bases between the two ends. This CDR3 contains 17 residues. Looked up from germline, CDR1 is SGDLS and CDR2 is YYNGEE. The CDR3 spells CASSAPKGDRSQETQYF. The CDR3 DNA reads TGTGCCAGCAGCGCTCCGAAGGGGGATCGATCACAAGAGACCCAGTACTTC.